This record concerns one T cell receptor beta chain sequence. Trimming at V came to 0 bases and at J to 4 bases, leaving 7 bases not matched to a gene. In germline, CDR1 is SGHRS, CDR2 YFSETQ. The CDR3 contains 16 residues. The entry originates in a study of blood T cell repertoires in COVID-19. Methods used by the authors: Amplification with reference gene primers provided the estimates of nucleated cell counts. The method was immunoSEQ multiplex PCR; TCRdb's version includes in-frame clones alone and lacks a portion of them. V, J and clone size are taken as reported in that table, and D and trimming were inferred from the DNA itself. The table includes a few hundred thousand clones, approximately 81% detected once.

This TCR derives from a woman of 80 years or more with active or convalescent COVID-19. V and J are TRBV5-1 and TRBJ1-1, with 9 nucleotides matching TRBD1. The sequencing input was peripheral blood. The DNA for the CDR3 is TGCGCCAGCAGCTTGGACCCGGGACAGGGCGGCACTGAAGCTTTCTTT. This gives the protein CASSLDPGQGGTEAFF.